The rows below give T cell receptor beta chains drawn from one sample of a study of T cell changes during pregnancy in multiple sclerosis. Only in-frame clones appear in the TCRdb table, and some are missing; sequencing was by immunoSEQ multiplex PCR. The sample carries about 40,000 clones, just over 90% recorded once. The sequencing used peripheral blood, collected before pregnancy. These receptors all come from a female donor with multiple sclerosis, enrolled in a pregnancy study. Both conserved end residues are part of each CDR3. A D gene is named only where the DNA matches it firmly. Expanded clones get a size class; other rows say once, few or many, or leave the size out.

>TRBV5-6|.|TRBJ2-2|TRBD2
CASSRGGSTGELFF
TGTGCCAGCAGCCGGGGGGGTAGCACCGGGGAGCTGTTTTTT
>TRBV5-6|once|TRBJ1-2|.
CASSLGNSNYGYTF
TGTGCCAGCAGCTTGGGGAATAGCAACTATGGCTACACCTTC
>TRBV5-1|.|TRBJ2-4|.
CASSYSLRLAKNIQYF
TGCGCCAGCAGCTACTCATTACGGTTAGCCAAAAACATTCAGTACTTC
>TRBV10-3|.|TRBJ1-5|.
CAISEQGSQPQHF
TGTGCCATCAGTGAGCAAGGGAGCCAGCCCCAGCATTTT
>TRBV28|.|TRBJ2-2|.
CASRTQGTGELFF
TGTGCCAGCAGGACACAGGGCACCGGGGAGCTGTTTTTT
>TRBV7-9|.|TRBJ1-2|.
CASSLALDSNYGYTF
TGTGCCAGCAGCTTAGCACTGGACAGTAACTATGGCTACACCTTC
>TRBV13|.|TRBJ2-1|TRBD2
CASSLGKLAGLSYNEQFF
TGTGCCAGCAGCTTAGGGAAACTAGCGGGTCTCTCCTACAATGAGCAGTTCTTC
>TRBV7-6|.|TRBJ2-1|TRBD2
CASSPFALASSYNEQFF
TGTGCCAGCAGCCCCTTTGCACTAGCGAGCTCCTACAATGAGCAGTTCTTC
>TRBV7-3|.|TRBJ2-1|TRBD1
CASSHGTGEYNEQFF
TGTGCCAGCAGCCACGGGACAGGAGAATACAATGAGCAGTTCTTC
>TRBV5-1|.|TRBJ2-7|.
CASRGGGLGGEQYF
TGCGCCAGCAGGGGCGGCGGTCTGGGGGGCGAGCAGTACTTC
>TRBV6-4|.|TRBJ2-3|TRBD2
CASSEGLAGGQHTQYF
TGTGCCAGCAGTGAAGGGCTAGCGGGAGGGCAACATACGCAGTATTTT
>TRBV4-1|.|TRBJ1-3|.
CASSQPTGAGNTIYF
TGCGCCAGCAGCCAGCCCACGGGGGCTGGAAACACCATATATTTT
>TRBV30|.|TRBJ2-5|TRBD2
CAWRVRGGETQYF
TGTGCCTGGAGGGTCCGGGGAGGGGAGACCCAGTACTTC
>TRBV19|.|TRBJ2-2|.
CASSIGGGLSTGELFF
TGTGCCAGTAGTATTGGGGGAGGTCTCTCCACCGGGGAGCTGTTTTTT
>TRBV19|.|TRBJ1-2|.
CASSIDPGLSTANYGYTF
TGTGCCAGTAGTATAGACCCAGGACTGTCTACAGCTAACTATGGCTACACCTTC
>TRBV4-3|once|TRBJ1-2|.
CASSQERDYGYTF
TGCGCCAGCAGCCAAGAGAGGGACTATGGCTACACCTTC
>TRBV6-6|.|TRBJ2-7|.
CASSTGIYEQYF
TGTGCCAGCAGTACGGGGATCTACGAGCAGTACTTC
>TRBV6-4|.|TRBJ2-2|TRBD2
CASSASGTSHPGELFF
TGTGCCAGCAGTGCCTCCGGGACTAGCCATCCCGGGGAGCTGTTTTTT
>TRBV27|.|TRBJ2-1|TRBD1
CASRADRGRTNEQFF
TGTGCCAGCAGGGCGGACAGGGGGCGTACCAATGAGCAGTTCTTC
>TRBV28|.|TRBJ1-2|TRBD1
CASSSPTGIDYGYTF
TGTGCCAGCAGTTCCCCGACAGGGATTGACTATGGCTACACCTTC
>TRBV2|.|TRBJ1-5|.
CASRVGLSNQPQHF
TGTGCCAGCAGGGTGGGCCTTAGCAATCAGCCCCAGCATTTT
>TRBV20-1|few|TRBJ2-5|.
CSQGAAETQYF
TGCAGTCAAGGAGCGGCAGAGACCCAGTACTTC
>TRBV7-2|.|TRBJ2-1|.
CASSLQGRRYNEQFF
TGTGCCAGCAGCCTACAGGGGAGGAGGTACAATGAGCAGTTCTTC
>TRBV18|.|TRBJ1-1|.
CASSRGVAGENTEAFF
TGTGCCAGCTCACGCGGGGTGGCGGGCGAGAACACTGAAGCTTTCTTT
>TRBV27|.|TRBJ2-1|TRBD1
CASSLRAKGAVYNEQFF
TGTGCCAGCAGTTTAAGGGCCAAGGGGGCGGTCTACAATGAGCAGTTCTTC
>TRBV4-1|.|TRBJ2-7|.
CASSQDRPFGQYF
TGCGCCAGCAGCCAAGATCGCCCGTTCGGGCAGTACTTC
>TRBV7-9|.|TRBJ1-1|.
CASSPTLDFNTEAFF
TGTGCCAGCAGCCCGACGCTGGACTTTAACACTGAAGCTTTCTTT
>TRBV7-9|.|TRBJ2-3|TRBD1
CASSLAFQLTGPGVDTQYF
TGTGCCAGCAGCTTAGCTTTCCAACTGACAGGGCCTGGGGTAGATACGCAGTATTTT
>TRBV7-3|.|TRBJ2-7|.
CASSLWGLTSRPEQYF
TGTGCCAGCAGCTTATGGGGGTTGACTAGTCGCCCCGAGCAGTACTTC
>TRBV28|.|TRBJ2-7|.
CATCRIRDPYEQYF
TGTGCCACCTGTCGAATCCGGGATCCCTACGAGCAGTACTTC
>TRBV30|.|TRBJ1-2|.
CAWGEPLNYGYTF
TGTGCCTGGGGGGAGCCCCTTAACTATGGCTACACCTTC
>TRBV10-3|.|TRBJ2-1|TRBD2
CAISESRGRLYYEQFF
TGTGCCATCAGTGAGTCCCGCGGGAGGCTCTATTATGAGCAGTTCTTC
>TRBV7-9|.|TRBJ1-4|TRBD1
CASSRDRGNEKLFF
TGTGCCAGCAGTCGGGACAGGGGGAATGAAAAACTGTTTTTT
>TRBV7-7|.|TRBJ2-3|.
CASSLGLAADTQYF
TGTGCCAGCAGCTTAGGGCTAGCAGCAGATACGCAGTATTTT
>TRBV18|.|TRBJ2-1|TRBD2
CASSPRAGGPGDLHEQFF
TGTGCCAGCTCACCAAGAGCGGGAGGGCCGGGGGACCTCCATGAGCAGTTCTTC
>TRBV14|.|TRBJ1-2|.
CASSPGSNYGYTF
TGTGCCAGCAGTCCCGGGAGTAACTATGGCTACACCTTC
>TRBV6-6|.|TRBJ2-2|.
CASSIPGGNTGELFF
TGTGCCAGCAGTATCCCAGGAGGTAACACCGGGGAGCTGTTTTTT
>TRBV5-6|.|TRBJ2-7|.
CASSPGKVYYEQYF
TGTGCCAGCAGCCCGGGTAAAGTATACTACGAGCAGTACTTC
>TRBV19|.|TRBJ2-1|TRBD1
CASSDQGAYPYNEQFF
TGTGCCAGTAGTGACCAGGGGGCTTATCCTTACAATGAGCAGTTCTTC
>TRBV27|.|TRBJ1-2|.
CASSPFRTQNYGYTF
TGTGCCAGCAGTCCGTTCAGAACACAAAACTATGGCTACACCTTC
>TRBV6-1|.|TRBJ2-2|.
CASSEMTGVTGELFF
TGTGCCAGCAGTGAAATGACGGGAGTAACCGGGGAGCTGTTTTTT